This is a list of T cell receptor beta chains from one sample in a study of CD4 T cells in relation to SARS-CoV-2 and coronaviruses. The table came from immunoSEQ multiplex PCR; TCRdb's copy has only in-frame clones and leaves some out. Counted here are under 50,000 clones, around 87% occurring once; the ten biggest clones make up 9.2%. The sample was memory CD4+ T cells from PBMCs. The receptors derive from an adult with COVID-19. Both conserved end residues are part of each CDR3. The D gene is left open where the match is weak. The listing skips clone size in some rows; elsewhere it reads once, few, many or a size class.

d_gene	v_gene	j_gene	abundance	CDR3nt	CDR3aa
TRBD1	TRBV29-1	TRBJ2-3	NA	TGCAGCGCCCAGGGACAGGGTGTAACAGATACGCAGTATTTT	CSAQGQGVTDTQYF
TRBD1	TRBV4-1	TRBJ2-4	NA	TGCGCCAGCAGCCAAGAAGGGGGACAGTTAGGCAAAAACATTCAGTACTTC	CASSQEGGQLGKNIQYF
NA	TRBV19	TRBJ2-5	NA	TGTGCCAGTAGTATTAGGGATGAGACCCAGTACTTC	CASSIRDETQYF
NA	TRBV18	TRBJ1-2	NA	TGTGCCAGCTCGCCTCTTGGGGATTCTAACTATGGCTACACCTTC	CASSPLGDSNYGYTF
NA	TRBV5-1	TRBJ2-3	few	TGCGCCACTGCGCGGGAAACCGGCACAGATACGCAGTATTTT	CATARETGTDTQYF
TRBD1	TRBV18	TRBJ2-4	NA	TGTGCCAGCTCACCCCTCGGACAGGGGGCTGTCAAAAACATTCAGTACTTC	CASSPLGQGAVKNIQYF
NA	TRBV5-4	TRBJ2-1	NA	TGTGCCAGCAGCTTGGCCGGGACTCTCGCGACCAATGAGCAGTTCTTC	CASSLAGTLATNEQFF
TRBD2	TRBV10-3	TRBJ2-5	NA	TGTGCCATCAGTGAGTCGGGACTAGGGAACCAAGAGACCCAGTACTTC	CAISESGLGNQETQYF
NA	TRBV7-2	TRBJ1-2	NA	TGTGCCAGCAGCTTAGAGCGCAGTAACTATGGCTACACCTTC	CASSLERSNYGYTF
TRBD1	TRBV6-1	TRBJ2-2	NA	TGTGCCAGCAGTGAAGTTAGTGCCGGGACAGGCCGCACCGGGGAGCTGTTTTTT	CASSEVSAGTGRTGELFF
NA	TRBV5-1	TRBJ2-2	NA	TGCGCCAGCACCCCCCCTACCCTCACCACCGGGGAGCTGTTTTTT	CASTPPTLTTGELFF
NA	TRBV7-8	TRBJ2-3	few	TGTGCCAGTTCGGGACTGACTTCAGATACGCAGTATTTT	CASSGLTSDTQYF
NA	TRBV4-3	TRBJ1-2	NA	TGCGCCAGCAGCCAAGCCCTGACTAACTATGGCTACACCTTC	CASSQALTNYGYTF
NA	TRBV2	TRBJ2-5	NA	TGTGCCAGCAGTGGCGTGGGGGCGGCCCAGTACTTC	CASSGVGAAQYF
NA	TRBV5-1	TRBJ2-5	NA	TGCGCCAGCAGCCCCGTAGGACAGCAAGAGACCCAGTACTTC	CASSPVGQQETQYF
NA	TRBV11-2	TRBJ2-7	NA	TGTGCCAGCAGCCCAGAGAGGACCAGCCACTACGAGCAGTACTTC	CASSPERTSHYEQYF
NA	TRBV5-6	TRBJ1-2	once	TGTGCCAGCAGCTTGGGACGCCCTAGGGCCAATGGCTACACCTTC	CASSLGRPRANGYTF
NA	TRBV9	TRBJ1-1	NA	TGTGCCAGCAGCGCCGACCCCGCGGATCAGACGGCTTTCTTT	CASSADPADQTAFF
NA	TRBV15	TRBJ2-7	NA	TGTGCCACCAGCAGGTCTAGCGACACCACCTACGAGCAGTACTTC	CATSRSSDTTYEQYF
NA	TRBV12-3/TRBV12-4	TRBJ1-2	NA	TGTGCCAGCAGCCTCCTGGTAAGCTATGGCTACACCTTC	CASSLLVSYGYTF
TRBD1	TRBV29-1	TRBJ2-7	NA	TGCAGCGTTACAGCAGGGGGCCGTCACGAGCAGTACTTC	CSVTAGGRHEQYF
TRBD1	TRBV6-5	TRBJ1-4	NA	TGTGCCAGCAGCGACAGGGCAACTAATGAAAAACTGTTTTTT	CASSDRATNEKLFF
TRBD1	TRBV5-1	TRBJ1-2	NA	TGCGCCAGCAGCAGTCAGGACAGGGTTAGATCTGGCTACACCTTC	CASSSQDRVRSGYTF
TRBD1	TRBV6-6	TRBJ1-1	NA	TGTGCCAGCAGTTACGGACAGGGCACTGAAGCTTTCTTT	CASSYGQGTEAFF
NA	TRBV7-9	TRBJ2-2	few	TGTGCCAGCAGGGCCCAGGCCACCGGGGAGCTGTTTTTT	CASRAQATGELFF
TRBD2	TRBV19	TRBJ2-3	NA	TGTGCCAGTAGGTGGGGGGGGTCCCAGACTAGCACAGATACGCAGTATTTT	CASRWGGSQTSTDTQYF
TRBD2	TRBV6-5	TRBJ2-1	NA	TGTGCCAGCAGTTACTCGAGCCGTAGCGGGGGGGGTTCGTTCTTC	CASSYSSRSGGGSFF
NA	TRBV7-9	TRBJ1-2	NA	TGTGCCAGCAGCTTAGGTCCCGCGGGCACAGGGTCATATGGCTACACCTTC	CASSLGPAGTGSYGYTF
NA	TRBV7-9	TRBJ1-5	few	TGTGCCAGCAGCTTAGAGGGGCTTAATCAGCCCCAGCATTTT	CASSLEGLNQPQHF